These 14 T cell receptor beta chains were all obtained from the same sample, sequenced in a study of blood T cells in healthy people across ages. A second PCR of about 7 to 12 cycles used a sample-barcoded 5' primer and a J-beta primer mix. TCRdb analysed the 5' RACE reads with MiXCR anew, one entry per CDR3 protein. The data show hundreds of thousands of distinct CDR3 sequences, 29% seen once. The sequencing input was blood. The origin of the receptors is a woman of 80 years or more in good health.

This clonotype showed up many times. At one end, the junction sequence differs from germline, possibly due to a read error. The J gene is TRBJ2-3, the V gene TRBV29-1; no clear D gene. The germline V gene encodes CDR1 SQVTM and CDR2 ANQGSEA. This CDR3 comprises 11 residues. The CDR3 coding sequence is TGCAGCGTTGGGAGCACGGATACGCAGTATTTT. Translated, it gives CSVGSTDTQYF.

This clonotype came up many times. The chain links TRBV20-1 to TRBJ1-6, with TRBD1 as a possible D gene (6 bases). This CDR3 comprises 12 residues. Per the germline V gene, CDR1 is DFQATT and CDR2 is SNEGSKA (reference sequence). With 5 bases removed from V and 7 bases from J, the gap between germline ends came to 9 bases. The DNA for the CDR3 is TGCAGTGCTTGGGACAACAATTCACCCCTCCACTTT. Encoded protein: CSAWDNNSPLHF.

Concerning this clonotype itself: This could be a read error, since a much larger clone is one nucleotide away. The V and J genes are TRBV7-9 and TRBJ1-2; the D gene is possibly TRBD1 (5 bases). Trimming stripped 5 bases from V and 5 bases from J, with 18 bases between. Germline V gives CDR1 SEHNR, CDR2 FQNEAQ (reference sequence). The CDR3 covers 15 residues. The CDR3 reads CASSPPRQCLYGYTF. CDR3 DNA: TGTGCCAGCAGCCCCCCGAGACAGTGCCTTTATGGCTACACCTTC. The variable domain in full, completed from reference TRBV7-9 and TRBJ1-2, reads DTGVSQNPRHKITKRGQNVTFRCDPISEHNRLYWYRQTLGQGPEFLTYFQNEAQLEKSRLLSDRFSAERPKGSFSTLEIQRTEQGDSAMYLCASSPPRQCLYGYTFGSGTRLTVV.

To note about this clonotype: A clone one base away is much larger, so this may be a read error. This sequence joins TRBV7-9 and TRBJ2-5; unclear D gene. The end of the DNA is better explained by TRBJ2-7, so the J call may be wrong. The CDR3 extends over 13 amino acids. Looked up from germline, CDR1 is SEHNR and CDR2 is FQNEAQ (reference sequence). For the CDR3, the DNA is TGTGCCAGCAGCCCCCCTGTAGACCACGAGCAGTACTTC. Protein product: CASSPPVDHEQYF.

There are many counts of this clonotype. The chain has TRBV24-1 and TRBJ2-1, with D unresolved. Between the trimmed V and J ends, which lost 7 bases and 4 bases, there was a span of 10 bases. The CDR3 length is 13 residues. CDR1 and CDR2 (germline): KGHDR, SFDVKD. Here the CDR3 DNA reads TGTGCCACCAGGGGTGGACGTTACAATGAGCAGTTCTTC. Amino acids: CATRGGRYNEQFF.

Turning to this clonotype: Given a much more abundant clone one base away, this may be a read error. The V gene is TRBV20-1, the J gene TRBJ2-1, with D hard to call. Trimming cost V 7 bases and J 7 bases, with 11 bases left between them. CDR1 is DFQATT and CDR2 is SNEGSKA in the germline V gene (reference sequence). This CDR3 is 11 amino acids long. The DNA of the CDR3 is TGCAGTGTTCCGACGGCAAATGAGCAGTTCTTC. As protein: CSVPTANEQFF.

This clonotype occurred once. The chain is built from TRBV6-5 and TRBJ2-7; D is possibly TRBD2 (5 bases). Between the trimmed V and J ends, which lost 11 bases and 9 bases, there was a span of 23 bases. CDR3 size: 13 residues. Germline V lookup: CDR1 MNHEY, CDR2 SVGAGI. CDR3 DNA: TGTGCCGGCAAGGACGATATCTACGAGGGGCAGTACTTC. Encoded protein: CAGKDDIYEGQYF.

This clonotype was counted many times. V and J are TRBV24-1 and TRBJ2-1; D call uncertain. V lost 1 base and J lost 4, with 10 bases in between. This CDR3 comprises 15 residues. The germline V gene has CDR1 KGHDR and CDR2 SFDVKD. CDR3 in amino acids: CATSDFRGSYNEQFF. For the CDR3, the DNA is TGTGCCACCAGTGATTTCCGTGGATCTTACAATGAGCAGTTCTTC.

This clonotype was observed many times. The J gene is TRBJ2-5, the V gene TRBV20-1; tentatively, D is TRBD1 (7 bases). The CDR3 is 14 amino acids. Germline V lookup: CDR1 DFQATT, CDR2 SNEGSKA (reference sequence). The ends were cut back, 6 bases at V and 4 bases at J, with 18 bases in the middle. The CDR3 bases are TGCAGTGCCGTCGAGACTAGGGGGCCAGAGACCCAGTACTTC. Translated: CSAVETRGPETQYF.

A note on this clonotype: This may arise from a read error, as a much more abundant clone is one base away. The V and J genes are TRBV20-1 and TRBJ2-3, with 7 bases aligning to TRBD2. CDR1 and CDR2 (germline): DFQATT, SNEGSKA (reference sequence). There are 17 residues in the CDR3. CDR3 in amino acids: CSARVLKRGSSTGTQYF. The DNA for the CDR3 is TGCAGTGCTAGGGTCCTCAAGCGGGGTTCTAGCACAGGTACGCAGTATTTT.

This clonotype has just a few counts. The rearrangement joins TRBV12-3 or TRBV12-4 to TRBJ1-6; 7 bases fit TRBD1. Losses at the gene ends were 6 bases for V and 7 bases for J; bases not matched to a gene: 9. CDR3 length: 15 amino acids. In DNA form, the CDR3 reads TGTGCCAGCAGGGGTGACAGGGCGACAAATTCACCCCTCCACTTT. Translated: CASRGDRATNSPLHF.

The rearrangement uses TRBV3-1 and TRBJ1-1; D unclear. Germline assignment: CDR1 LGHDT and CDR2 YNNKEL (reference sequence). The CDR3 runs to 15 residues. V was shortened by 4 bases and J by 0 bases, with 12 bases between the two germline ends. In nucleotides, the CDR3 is TGTGCCAGCAGCCGGAGTTACGGCATGAACACTGAAGCTTTCTTT. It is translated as CASSRSYGMNTEAFF.

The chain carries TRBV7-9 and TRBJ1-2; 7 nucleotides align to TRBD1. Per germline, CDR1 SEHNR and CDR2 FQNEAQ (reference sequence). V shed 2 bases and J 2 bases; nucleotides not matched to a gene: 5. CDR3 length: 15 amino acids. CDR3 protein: CASSLTQGLNYGYTF. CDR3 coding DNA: TGTGCCAGCAGCTTAACACAGGGGTTAAACTATGGCTACACCTTC.

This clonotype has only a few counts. The CDR3 is CASSDHGSGANVLTF. The CDR3 nucleotides read TGTGCCAGCAGTGACCACGGGTCTGGGGCCAACGTCCTGACTTTC. The V and J genes are TRBV6-2 or TRBV6-3 and TRBJ2-6; D gene uncertain. This CDR3 is 15 amino acids long. V lost 5 bases and J lost 1, with 9 bases in between. In germline, CDR1 is MNHEY, CDR2 SVGEGT.